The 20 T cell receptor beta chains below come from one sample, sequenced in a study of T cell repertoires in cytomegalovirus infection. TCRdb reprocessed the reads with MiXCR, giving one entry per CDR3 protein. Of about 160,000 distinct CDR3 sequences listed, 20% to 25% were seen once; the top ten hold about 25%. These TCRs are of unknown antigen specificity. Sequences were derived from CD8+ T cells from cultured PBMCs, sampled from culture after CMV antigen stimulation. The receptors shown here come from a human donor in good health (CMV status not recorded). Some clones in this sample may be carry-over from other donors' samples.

The CDR3: CASSRGGVNTEAFF. The CDR3 DNA reads as TGTGCCAGCAGCCGTGGGGGGGTGAACACTGAAGCTTTCTTT. This chain joins TRBV7-9 and TRBJ1-1, with TRBD1 as a possible D gene (5 bases). CDR1 and CDR2 from the germline V gene are SEHNR and FQNEAQ (reference sequence). V lost 5 bases and J lost 0, with 10 bases in between. This CDR3 contains 14 residues.

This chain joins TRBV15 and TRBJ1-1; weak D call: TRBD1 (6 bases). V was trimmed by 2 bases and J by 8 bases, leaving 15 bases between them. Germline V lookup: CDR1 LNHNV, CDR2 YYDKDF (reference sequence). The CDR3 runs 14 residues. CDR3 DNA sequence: TGTGCCACCAGCAGAAGGGCATACAGGGAAGAAGCTTTCTTT. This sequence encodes CATSRRAYREEAFF.

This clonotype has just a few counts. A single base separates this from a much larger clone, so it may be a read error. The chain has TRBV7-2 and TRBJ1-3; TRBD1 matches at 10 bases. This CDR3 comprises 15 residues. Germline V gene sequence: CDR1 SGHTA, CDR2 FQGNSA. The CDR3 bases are TGTGCCAGCAGCTTAAGACAGGGGGCAAGAAACACCGTATATTTT. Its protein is CASSLRQGARNTVYF.

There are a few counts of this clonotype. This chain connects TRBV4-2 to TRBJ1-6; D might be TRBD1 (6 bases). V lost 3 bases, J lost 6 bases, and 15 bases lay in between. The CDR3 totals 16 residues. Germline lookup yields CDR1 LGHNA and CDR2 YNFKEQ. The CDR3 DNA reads TGTGCCAGCAGCCAGGAGACAGGTACTCGTAATTCACCCCTCCACTTT. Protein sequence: CASSQETGTRNSPLHF.

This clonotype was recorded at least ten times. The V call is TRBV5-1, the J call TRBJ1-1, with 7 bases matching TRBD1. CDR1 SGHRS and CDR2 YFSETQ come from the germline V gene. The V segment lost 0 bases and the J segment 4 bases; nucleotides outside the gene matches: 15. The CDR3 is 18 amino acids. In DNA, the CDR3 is TGCGCCAGCAGCTTGGTGCCGGTCGACAGGGCCCGTGGCACTGAAGCTTTCTTT. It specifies CASSLVPVDRARGTEAFF.

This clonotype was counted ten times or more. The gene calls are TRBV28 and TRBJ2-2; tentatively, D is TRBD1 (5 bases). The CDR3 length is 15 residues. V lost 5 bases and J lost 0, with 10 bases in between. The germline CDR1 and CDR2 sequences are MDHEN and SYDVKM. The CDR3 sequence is CASSPETANTGELFF. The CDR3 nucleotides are TGTGCCAGCAGTCCTGAGACAGCGAACACCGGGGAGCTGTTTTTT. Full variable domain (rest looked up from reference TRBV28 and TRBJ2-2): DVKVTQSSRYLVKRTGEKVFLECVQDMDHENMFWYRQDPGLGLRLIYFSYDVKMKEKGDIPEGYSVSREKKERFSLILESASTNQTSMYLCASSPETANTGELFFGEGSRLTVL.

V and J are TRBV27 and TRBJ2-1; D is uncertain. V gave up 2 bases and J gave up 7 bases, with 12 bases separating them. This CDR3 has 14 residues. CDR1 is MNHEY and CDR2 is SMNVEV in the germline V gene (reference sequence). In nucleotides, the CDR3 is TGTGCCAGCAGTTTAGCCTCCCCTGGGAATGAGCAGTTCTTC. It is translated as CASSLASPGNEQFF.

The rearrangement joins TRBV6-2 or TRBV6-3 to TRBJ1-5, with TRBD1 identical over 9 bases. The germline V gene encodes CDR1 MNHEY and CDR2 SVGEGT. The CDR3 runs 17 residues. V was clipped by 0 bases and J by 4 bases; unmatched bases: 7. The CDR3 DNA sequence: TGTGCCAGCAGTTACTCGCCGGGACAGGGAGGAAATCAGCCCCAGCATTTT. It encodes CASSYSPGQGGNQPQHF.

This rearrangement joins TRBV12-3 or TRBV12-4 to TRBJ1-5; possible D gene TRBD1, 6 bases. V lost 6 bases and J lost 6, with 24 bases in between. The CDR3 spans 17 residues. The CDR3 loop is CASSPNGITGSVQPQHF. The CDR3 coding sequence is TGTGCCAGCAGCCCAAACGGAATTACAGGGTCAGTTCAGCCCCAGCATTTT.

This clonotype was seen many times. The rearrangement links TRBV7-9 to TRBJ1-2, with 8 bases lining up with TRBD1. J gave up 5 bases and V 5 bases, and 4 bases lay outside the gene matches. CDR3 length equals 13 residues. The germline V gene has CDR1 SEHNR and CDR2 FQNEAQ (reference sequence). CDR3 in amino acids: CASSPGGQYGYTF. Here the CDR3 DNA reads TGTGCCAGCAGCCCAGGGGGCCAGTATGGCTACACCTTC. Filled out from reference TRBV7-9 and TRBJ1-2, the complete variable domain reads DTGVSQNPRHKITKRGQNVTFRCDPISEHNRLYWYRQTLGQGPEFLTYFQNEAQLEKSRLLSDRFSAERPKGSFSTLEIQRTEQGDSAMYLCASSPGGQYGYTFGSGTRLTVV.

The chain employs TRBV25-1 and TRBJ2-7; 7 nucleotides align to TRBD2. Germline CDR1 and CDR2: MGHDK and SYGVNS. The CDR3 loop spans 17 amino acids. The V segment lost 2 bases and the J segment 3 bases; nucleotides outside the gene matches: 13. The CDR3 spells CASSENRFKGGVYEQYF. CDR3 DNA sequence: TGTGCCAGCAGTGAAAACAGGTTTAAGGGAGGGGTCTACGAGCAGTACTTC.

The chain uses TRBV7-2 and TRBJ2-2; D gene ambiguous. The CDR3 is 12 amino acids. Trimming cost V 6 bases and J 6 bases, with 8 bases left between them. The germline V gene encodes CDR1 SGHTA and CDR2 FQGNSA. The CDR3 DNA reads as TGTGCCAGCAGGTTACACCCCGGGGAGCTGTTTTTT. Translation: CASRLHPGELFF.

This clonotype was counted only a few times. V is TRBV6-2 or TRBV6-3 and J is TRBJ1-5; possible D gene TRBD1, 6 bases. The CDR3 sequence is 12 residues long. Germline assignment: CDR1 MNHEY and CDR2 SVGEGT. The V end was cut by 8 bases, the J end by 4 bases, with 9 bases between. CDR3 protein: CASQTGNQPQHF. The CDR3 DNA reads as TGTGCCAGCCAAACAGGGAATCAGCCCCAGCATTTT.

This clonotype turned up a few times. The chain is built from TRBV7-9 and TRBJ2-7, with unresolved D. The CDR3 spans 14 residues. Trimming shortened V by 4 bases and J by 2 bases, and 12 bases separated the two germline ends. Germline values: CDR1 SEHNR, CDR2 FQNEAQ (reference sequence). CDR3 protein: CASSSAWIAYEQYF. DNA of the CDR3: TGTGCCAGCAGCTCAGCTTGGATCGCCTACGAGCAGTACTTC.

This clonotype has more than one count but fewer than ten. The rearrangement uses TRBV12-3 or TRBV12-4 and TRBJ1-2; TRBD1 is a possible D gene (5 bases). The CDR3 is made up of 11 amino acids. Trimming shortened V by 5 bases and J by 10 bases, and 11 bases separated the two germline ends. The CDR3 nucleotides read TGTGCCAGCAGTCCGGGACCCTCCTACACCTTC. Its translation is CASSPGPSYTF.

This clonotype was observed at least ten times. This CDR3 is CASSVEGQGAYEQYF. CDR3 bases: TGTGCCAGCAGCGTAGAAGGTCAGGGGGCCTACGAGCAGTACTTC. The V gene is TRBV9, the J gene TRBJ2-7; 7 positions match TRBD1. Germline CDR1 SGDLS, CDR2 YYNGEE. CDR3 length: 15 amino acids. Trimming cost V 0 bases and J 2 bases; bases outside gene matches: 5.

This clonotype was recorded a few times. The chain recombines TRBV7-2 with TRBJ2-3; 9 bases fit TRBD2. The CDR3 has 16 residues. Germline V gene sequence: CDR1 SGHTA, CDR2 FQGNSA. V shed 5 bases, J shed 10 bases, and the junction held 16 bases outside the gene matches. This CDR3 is CASSRREGLAPESQYF. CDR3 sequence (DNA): TGTGCCAGCAGCCGTCGAGAGGGACTAGCTCCTGAGTCGCAGTATTTT.

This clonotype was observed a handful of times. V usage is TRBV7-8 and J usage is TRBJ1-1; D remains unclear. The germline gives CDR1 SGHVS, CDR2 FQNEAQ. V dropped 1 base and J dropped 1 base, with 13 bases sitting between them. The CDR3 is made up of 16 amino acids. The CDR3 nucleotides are TGTGCCAGCAGCTTAGGCCTCGTGTCAGGGAACACTGAAGCTTTCTTT. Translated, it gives CASSLGLVSGNTEAFF.

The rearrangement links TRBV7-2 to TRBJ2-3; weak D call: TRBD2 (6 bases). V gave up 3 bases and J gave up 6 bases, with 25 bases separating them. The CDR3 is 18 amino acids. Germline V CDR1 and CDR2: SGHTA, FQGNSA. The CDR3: CASSLWVRRELKGDTQYF. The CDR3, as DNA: TGTGCCAGCAGCTTGTGGGTCCGGCGGGAATTAAAGGGCGATACGCAGTATTTT.

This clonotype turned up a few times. DNA for the CDR3: TGCGCCAGCAGCCAAGATCTCCAAGCAGGGAAAAGCGCTTTCTTT. Translated: CASSQDLQAGKSAFF. This chain joins TRBV4-3 and TRBJ1-1, with a tentative D call TRBD1 (5 bases). The germline gives CDR1 LGHNA, CDR2 YSLEER. The ends were cut back, 0 bases at V and 11 bases at J, with 19 bases in the middle. The CDR3 has 15 amino acids.